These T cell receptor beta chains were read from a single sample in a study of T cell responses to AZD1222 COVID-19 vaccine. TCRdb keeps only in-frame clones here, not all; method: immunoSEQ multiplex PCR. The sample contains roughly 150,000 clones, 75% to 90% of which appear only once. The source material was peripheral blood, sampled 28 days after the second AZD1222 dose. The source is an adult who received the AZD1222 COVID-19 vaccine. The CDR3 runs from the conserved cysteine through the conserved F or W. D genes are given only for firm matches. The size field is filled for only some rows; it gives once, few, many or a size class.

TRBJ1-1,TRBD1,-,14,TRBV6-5,CASSLRTGNSEAFF,TGTGCCAGCAGTTTGCGGACAGGCAACAGTGAAGCTTTCTTT
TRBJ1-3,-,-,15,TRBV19,CASSNAGISGNTIYF,TGTGCCAGTAGTAACGCAGGCATTTCTGGAAACACCATATATTTT
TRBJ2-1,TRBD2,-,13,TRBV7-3,CASSNLGGSEQFF,TGTGCCAGCAGCAACTTGGGAGGGAGTGAGCAGTTCTTC
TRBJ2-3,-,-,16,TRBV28,CASSTRGSSSTDTQYF,TGTGCCAGCAGTACGAGGGGGAGCTCTAGCACAGATACGCAGTATTTT
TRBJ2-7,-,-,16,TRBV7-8,CASSFGRSTAGYEQYF,TGTGCCAGCAGCTTTGGTCGGTCCACAGCTGGCTACGAGCAGTACTTC
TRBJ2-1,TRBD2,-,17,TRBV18,CASSPLSGIGSYNEQFF,TGTGCCAGCTCACCACTAAGCGGGATAGGTTCCTACAATGAGCAGTTCTTC
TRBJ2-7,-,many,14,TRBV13,CASSLGRARGEQYF,TGTGCCAGCAGCTTAGGACGGGCCCGGGGAGAGCAGTACTTC
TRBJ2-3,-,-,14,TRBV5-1,CASSIKWREDTQYF,TGCGCCAGCAGCATCAAGTGGCGCGAAGATACGCAGTATTTT
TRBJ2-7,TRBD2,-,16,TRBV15,CATSRDFERDYYEQYF,TGTGCCACCAGCAGAGATTTCGAGCGGGATTACTACGAGCAGTACTTC
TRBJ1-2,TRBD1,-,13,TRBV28,CASSQGTEYGYTF,TGTGCCAGCAGCCAGGGGACAGAATATGGCTACACCTTC
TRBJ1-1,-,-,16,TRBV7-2,CASSLIRGTLNTEAFF,TGTGCCAGCAGCTTAATAAGAGGGACTTTGAACACTGAAGCTTTCTTT
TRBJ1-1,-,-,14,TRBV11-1,CASSLGRGSTEAFF,TGTGCCAGCAGCTTAGGTAGGGGAAGCACTGAAGCTTTCTTT
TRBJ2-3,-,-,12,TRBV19,CATGRPGGTQYF,TGTGCTACGGGCCGACCAGGTGGTACGCAGTATTTT
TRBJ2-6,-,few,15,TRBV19,CASKGQMNGANVLTF,TGTGCCAGTAAGGGGCAAATGAACGGGGCCAACGTCCTGACTTTC
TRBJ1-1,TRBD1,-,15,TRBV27,CASRPEEGARAEAFF,TGTGCCAGCAGACCGGAGGAGGGGGCGAGGGCTGAAGCTTTCTTT
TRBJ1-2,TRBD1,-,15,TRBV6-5,CASRPDRGNSDGYTF,TGTGCCAGCAGGCCAGACAGGGGGAATAGTGATGGCTACACCTTC